A single sample is the source of the 26 T cell receptor beta chains below, sequenced in a study of T cells in Graves' hyperthyroidism and ophthalmopathy. The source material, RNA transcripts, was used to amplify TCR beta CDR3 regions. Researchers ran a first-round RT-PCR on the TCR CDR3 using the HTBI primer set. TCRdb reprocessed the multiplex PCR reads via MiXCR and lists one record per CDR3 protein. This repertoire shows about 560,000 distinct CDR3 sequences, 12% to 15% found once; its top ten account for roughly 13%. The source material was blood. These receptors all come from a woman aged 40 to 50 with Graves' hyperthyroidism.

The chain links TRBV20-1 to TRBJ2-2, with TRBD2 identical over 11 bases. The V gene's germline CDR1 is DFQATT and CDR2 SNEGSKA (reference sequence). The V segment lost 3 bases and the J segment 5 bases; nucleotides outside the gene matches: 8. The CDR3 has 16 amino acids. Here the CDR3 reads CSASSIGTSGTGELFF. CDR3 nucleotides: TGCAGTGCTAGTAGCATCGGGACTAGCGGAACCGGGGAGCTGTTTTTT.

This clonotype came up many times. The rearrangement uses TRBV28 and TRBJ2-7, with 7 positions matching TRBD2. With 6 bases clipped from V and 0 bases from J, the junction kept 8 bases outside the gene matches. Germline V gene data show CDR1 as MDHEN and CDR2 as SYDVKM. This CDR3 has 15 amino acids. The CDR3 loop is CASSQSGTSSYEQYF. Written as DNA, the CDR3 is TGTGCCAGCAGCCAGAGCGGGACCAGCTCCTACGAGCAGTACTTC.

There are many counts of this clonotype. The genes are TRBV7-8 and TRBJ2-1; the D is unclear. V shed 0 bases and J shed 4 bases, with 13 bases lying between them. Germline loops: CDR1 SGHVS, CDR2 FQNEAQ. This CDR3 has 16 residues. CDR3 in amino acids: CASSLAGTSKYNEQFF. For the CDR3, the DNA is TGTGCCAGCAGCTTAGCAGGCACCTCAAAGTACAATGAGCAGTTCTTC.

This clonotype showed up many times. This chain links TRBV5-1 with TRBJ2-1; 10 bases are shared with TRBD2. This CDR3 is built from 15 residues. Looked up from germline, CDR1 is SGHRS and CDR2 is YFSETQ. Trimming at V came to 0 bases and at J to 9 bases, leaving 6 bases not matched to a gene. For the CDR3, the DNA is TGCGCCAGCAGCTTGGATTCTAGCGGGAGAACTGAGCAGTTCTTC. Encoded protein: CASSLDSSGRTEQFF.

The table lists this clonotype with many counts. The chain carries TRBV6-1 and TRBJ2-7, with TRBD2 matching 7 bases. V lost 9 bases to trimming and J lost 3 bases; unmatched junction nucleotides: 11. Per germline, CDR1 MNHNS and CDR2 SASEGT. The CDR3 has 14 amino acids. Here the CDR3 reads CASSEEGLSYEQYF. CDR3 DNA: TGTGCCAGTTCGGAGGAGGGACTAAGCTACGAGCAGTACTTC.

This clonotype was recorded at least ten times. The chain carries TRBV20-1 and TRBJ2-1; tentative D call: TRBD1 (5 bases). This CDR3 comprises 15 residues. V lost 0 bases and J 5 bases, leaving 14 bases between the germline ends. Germline CDR1 reads DFQATT; CDR2 reads SNEGSKA (reference sequence). In DNA, the CDR3 is TGCAGTGCTAGAGATGTCCAGGGTCGGGACAATGAGCAGTTCTTC. Protein: CSARDVQGRDNEQFF.

Written as DNA, the CDR3 is TGTGCCAGCAGCGCCCTTTCTAGCGGGAGCACAGATACGCAGTATTTT. It encodes CASSALSSGSTDTQYF. The chain employs TRBV9 and TRBJ2-3; 8 bases map to TRBD2. The CDR3 totals 16 residues. Germline values: CDR1 SGDLS, CDR2 YYNGEE. Trimming cost V 3 bases and J 0 bases; bases outside gene matches: 6. Combining the CDR3 with reference TRBV9 and TRBJ2-3 gives the whole variable domain DSGVTQTPKHLITATGQRVTLRCSPRSGDLSVYWYQQSLDQGLQFLIQYYNGEERAKGNILERFSAQQFPDLHSELNLSSLELGDSALYFCASSALSSGSTDTQYFGPGTRLTVL.

This clonotype was recorded at least ten times. The chain links TRBV9 to TRBJ1-5, with D perhaps TRBD1 (5 bases). The CDR3 extends over 14 amino acids. The V gene's germline CDR1 is SGDLS and CDR2 YYNGEE. V lost 4 bases and J lost 4, with 12 bases in between. The CDR3 spells CASSPGHSNQPQHF. Here the CDR3 DNA reads TGTGCCAGCAGCCCCGGACACTCAAATCAGCCCCAGCATTTT.

This clonotype was detected many times. The chain carries TRBV3-1 and TRBJ2-7; no firm D call. The CDR3 runs to 15 residues. Trimming removed 2 bases at V and 2 bases at J, with 13 bases between. Germline V gives CDR1 LGHDT, CDR2 YNNKEL (reference sequence). CDR3 bases: TGTGCCAGCAGCCAAATGACTGTTCCACCCTACGAGCAGTACTTC. Protein: CASSQMTVPPYEQYF.

This clonotype has at least ten counts. The chain is built from TRBV11-2 and TRBJ2-3; D gene uncertain. CDR3 length equals 14 residues. CDR1 is SGHAT, CDR2 FQNNGV, per germline. Trimming stripped 1 base from V and 4 bases from J, with 9 bases between. CDR3 region: CASSLVLMADTQYF. The DNA for the CDR3 is TGTGCCAGCAGCTTAGTTTTAATGGCAGATACGCAGTATTTT. Together with reference TRBV11-2 and TRBJ2-3, the CDR3 gives the full variable domain: EAGVAQSPRYKIIEKRQSVAFWCNPISGHATLYWYQQILGQGPKLLIQFQNNGVVDDSQLPKDRFSAERLKGVDSTLKIQPAKLEDSAVYLCASSLVLMADTQYFGPGTRLTVL.

About this clonotype itself: This may be a read error: a much more frequent sequence differs by one nucleotide. The rearrangement links TRBV28 to TRBJ2-7; 12 bases match TRBD2. The CDR3 extends over 15 amino acids. After removal of 4 bases from V and 3 bases from J, the junction contained 4 bases not matched to a gene. Germline CDR1 is MDHEN and CDR2 is SYDVKM. This CDR3 reads CASSSRLAGVYEQYF. The DNA for the CDR3 is TGTGCCAGCAGTTCGAGACTAGCGGGAGTCTACGAGCAGTACTTC.

As concerns this clonotype: One base away lies a much larger clone, so this may be a sequencing read error. The genes are TRBV28 and TRBJ1-1; maybe TRBD1 (5 bases). V was cut by 4 bases and J by 6 bases, with 27 bases left in between. Germline V CDR1 and CDR2: MDHEN, SYDVKM. The CDR3 covers 18 residues. CDR3 region: CASSSGHPWAGKMAEAFF. The CDR3 nucleotides are TGTGCCAGCAGTTCGGGTCATCCGTGGGCAGGGAAAATGGCTGAAGCTTTCTTT.

There are many counts of this clonotype. V is TRBV2 and J is TRBJ1-5, with D maybe TRBD1 (5 bases). The CDR3 spans 14 residues. The germline V and J ends were trimmed by 5 bases and 1 base, with 9 bases remaining between them. Germline CDR1 and CDR2: SNHLY and FYNNEI. CDR3 residues: CASSRQMSNQPQHF. CDR3 nucleotide sequence: TGTGCCAGCAGTAGACAGATGAGCAATCAGCCCCAGCATTTT.

The chain recombines TRBV4-1 with TRBJ2-7; TRBD1 matches 7 bases. This CDR3 contains 15 residues. Germline V CDR1 and CDR2: MGHRA, YSYEKL. Trimming cost V 0 bases and J 4 bases; bases outside gene matches: 6. CDR3 DNA: TGCGCCAGCAGCCAAGAGAGGGGGCTTAAGTACGAGCAGTACTTC. Its protein product is CASSQERGLKYEQYF.

This clonotype showed up just a few times. The chain is built from TRBV20-1 and TRBJ1-1; D not certain. The CDR3 extends over 14 amino acids. Germline-derived CDR1 and CDR2 are DFQATT and SNEGSKA (reference sequence). The germline V and J ends were trimmed by 1 base and 1 base, with 10 bases remaining between them. The DNA for the CDR3 is TGCAGTGCTAGAGGCGCCTCAAGGAACACTGAAGCTTTCTTT. This encodes CSARGASRNTEAFF.

This clonotype was seen repeatedly, ten times or more. The rearrangement uses TRBV28 and TRBJ2-4, with 9 bases lining up with TRBD1. V dropped 5 bases and J dropped 6; count of bases not matched to a gene: 14. The CDR3 extends over 17 amino acids. Germline-derived CDR1 and CDR2 are MDHEN and SYDVKM. CDR3 sequence: CASSKAQGAALTNIQYF. The CDR3 coding sequence is TGTGCCAGCAGTAAGGCACAGGGGGCCGCTCTAACAAACATTCAGTACTTC.

The chain joins TRBV15 to TRBJ2-7; D possibly corresponds to TRBD2 (5 bases). This CDR3 region has 13 residues. V was shortened by 5 bases and J by 2 bases, with 10 bases between the two germline ends. Germline V lookup: CDR1 LNHNV, CDR2 YYDKDF (reference sequence). Here the CDR3 DNA reads TGTGCCACCAGCGGACTGCGGACCTACGAGCAGTACTTC. It yields the protein CATSGLRTYEQYF.

This clonotype was detected only a few times. The genes are TRBV4-1 and TRBJ2-1; 8 bases align to TRBD1. V lost 1 base, J lost 6 bases, and 8 bases stayed unmatched. CDR3 length: 16 amino acids. Germline values: CDR1 MGHRA, CDR2 YSYEKL. The CDR3 loop reads CASSQGTGKVVNEQFF. The CDR3 nucleotides read TGCGCCAGCAGCCAAGGGACAGGGAAAGTGGTCAATGAGCAGTTCTTC.

The rearrangement links TRBV5-1 to TRBJ1-1; D not resolved. The CDR3 spans 14 residues. Trimming removed 1 base at V and 4 bases at J, with 11 bases between. The germline V gene encodes CDR1 SGHRS and CDR2 YFSETQ. The CDR3: CASSLLGEGTEAFF. The CDR3 DNA reads as TGCGCCAGCAGCTTGCTTGGGGAAGGCACTGAAGCTTTCTTT.

Only a few counts were recorded for this clonotype. This chain uses TRBV4-2 with TRBJ2-3, with D possibly matching TRBD2 (5 bases). V was cut by 2 bases and J by 6 bases, with 12 bases left in between. The CDR3 runs 14 residues. Germline loops: CDR1 LGHNA, CDR2 YNFKEQ. CDR3 sequence: CASSQRLPEDTQYF. Here the CDR3 DNA reads TGTGCCAGCAGCCAACGACTACCCGAGGATACGCAGTATTTT.

This clonotype has a count of ten or more. The V and J genes are TRBV10-2 and TRBJ1-1; 10 nucleotides match TRBD1. This CDR3 has 16 amino acids. The germline gives CDR1 WSHSY, CDR2 SAAADI. The trim removed 2 bases at V and 1 base at J, leaving 4 bases unmatched. The CDR3 coding sequence is TGCGCCAGCAGTGAGACATGGACAGGGGGGAACACTGAAGCTTTCTTT. This codes for CASSETWTGGNTEAFF.

This clonotype was recorded many times. The CDR3 reads CASSRTRSTDTQYF. The CDR3 nucleotides read TGTGCCAGCAGTCGGACCCGCAGCACAGATACGCAGTATTTT. The chain recombines TRBV2 with TRBJ2-3; the D is unclear. Germline V lookup: CDR1 SNHLY, CDR2 FYNNEI. The CDR3 length is 14 residues. The V end lost 5 bases, the J end lost 0 bases, and 9 bases lay between the germline ends.

This clonotype was recorded at least ten times. This chain joins TRBV28 and TRBJ2-5; 9 nucleotides agree with TRBD1. The V segment lost 1 base and the J segment 5 bases; nucleotides outside the gene matches: 5. The CDR3 has 15 amino acids. The V gene's germline CDR1 is MDHEN and CDR2 SYDVKM. CDR3 amino acids: CASSLSGQGLETQYF. As DNA, the CDR3 is TGTGCCAGCAGTTTATCGGGACAGGGCTTGGAGACCCAGTACTTC.

This clonotype was counted ten times or more. The chain is built from TRBV3-1 and TRBJ2-7; 9 positions agree with TRBD2. From germline, CDR1 is LGHDT and CDR2 YNNKEL (reference sequence). The V gene end was trimmed by 1 base and the J gene end by 2 bases; junction bases not matched to a gene: 3. This CDR3 region has 15 residues. The CDR3: CASSQVLAGTYEQYF. CDR3 nucleotide sequence: TGTGCCAGCAGCCAAGTTCTAGCGGGAACCTACGAGCAGTACTTC.

This clonotype was recorded at least ten times. The rearrangement joins TRBV7-9 to TRBJ2-7; possibly TRBD1 for D (6 bases). The CDR3 is 13 amino acids. V was pared by 5 bases and J by 2 bases, with 10 bases between. Germline CDR1 is SEHNR and CDR2 is FQNEAQ (reference sequence). This CDR3 is CASSRDNAYEQYF. The DNA for the CDR3 is TGTGCCAGCAGCCGGGACAACGCCTACGAGCAGTACTTC.

The J gene is TRBJ1-3, the V gene TRBV6-1; 8 bases map to TRBD1. The CDR3 is 15 residues long. Germline lookup yields CDR1 MNHNS and CDR2 SASEGT. V was pared by 3 bases and J by 2 bases, with 3 bases of the junction left unmatched. The CDR3 bases are TGTGCCAGCAGTGATCGGACAGGGACTGGAAACACCATATATTTT. Its protein is CASSDRTGTGNTIYF.